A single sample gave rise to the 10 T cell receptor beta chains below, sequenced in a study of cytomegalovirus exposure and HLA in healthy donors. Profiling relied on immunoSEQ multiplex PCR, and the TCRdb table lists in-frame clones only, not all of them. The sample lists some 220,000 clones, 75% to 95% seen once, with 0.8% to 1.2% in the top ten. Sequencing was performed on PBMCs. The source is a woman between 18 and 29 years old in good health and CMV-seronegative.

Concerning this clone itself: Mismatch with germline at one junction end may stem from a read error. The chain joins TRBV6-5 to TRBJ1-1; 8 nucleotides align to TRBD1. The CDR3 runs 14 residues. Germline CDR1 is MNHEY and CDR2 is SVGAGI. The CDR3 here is CASSRGQAPSEAFF. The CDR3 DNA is TGTGCCAGCAGCCGGGGACAGGCGCCCTCTGAGGCTTTCTTT.

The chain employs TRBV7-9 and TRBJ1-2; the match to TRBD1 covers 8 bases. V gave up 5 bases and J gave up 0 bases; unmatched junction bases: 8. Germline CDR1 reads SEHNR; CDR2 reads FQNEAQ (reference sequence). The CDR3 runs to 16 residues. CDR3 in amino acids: CASSQRTGMANYGYTF. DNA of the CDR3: TGTGCCAGCAGCCAAAGGACAGGGATGGCTAACTATGGCTACACCTTC.

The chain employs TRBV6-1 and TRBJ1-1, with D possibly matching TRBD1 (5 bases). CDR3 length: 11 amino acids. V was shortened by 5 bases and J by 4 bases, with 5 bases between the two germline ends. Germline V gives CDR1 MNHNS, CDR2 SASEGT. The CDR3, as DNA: TGTGCCAGCAGTCAGGGCACTGAAGCTTTCTTT. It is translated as CASSQGTEAFF.

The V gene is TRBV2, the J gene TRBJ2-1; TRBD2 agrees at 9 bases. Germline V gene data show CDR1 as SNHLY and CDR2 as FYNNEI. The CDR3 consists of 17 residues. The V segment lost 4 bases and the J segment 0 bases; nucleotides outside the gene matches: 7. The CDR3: CASSVETSGFSYNEQFF. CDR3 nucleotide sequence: TGTGCCAGCAGTGTAGAGACTAGCGGATTCTCCTACAATGAGCAGTTCTTC.

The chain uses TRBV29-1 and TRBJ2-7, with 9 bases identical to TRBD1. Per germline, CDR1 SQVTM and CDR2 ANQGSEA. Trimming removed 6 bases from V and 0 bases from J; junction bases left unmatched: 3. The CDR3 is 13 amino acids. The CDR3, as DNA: TGCAGCGTCGGACAGGGGATCTCCTACGAGCAGTACTTC. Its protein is CSVGQGISYEQYF.

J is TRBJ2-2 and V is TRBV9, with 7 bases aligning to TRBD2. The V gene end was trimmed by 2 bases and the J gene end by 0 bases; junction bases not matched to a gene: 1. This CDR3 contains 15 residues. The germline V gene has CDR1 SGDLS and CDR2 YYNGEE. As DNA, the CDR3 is TGTGCCAGCAGCGTCGGACTAGCGAACACCGGGGAGCTGTTTTTT. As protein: CASSVGLANTGELFF.

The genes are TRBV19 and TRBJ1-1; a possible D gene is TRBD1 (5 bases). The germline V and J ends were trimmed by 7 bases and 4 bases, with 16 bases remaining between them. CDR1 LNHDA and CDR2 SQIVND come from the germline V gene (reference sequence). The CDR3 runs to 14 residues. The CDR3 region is CASTPRGGSTEAFF. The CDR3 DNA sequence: TGTGCCAGTACCCCCCGGGGGGGAAGCACTGAAGCTTTCTTT. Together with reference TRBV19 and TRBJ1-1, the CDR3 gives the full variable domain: DGGITQSPKYLFRKEGQNVTLSCEQNLNHDAMYWYRQDPGQGLRLIYYSQIVNDFQKGDIAEGYSVSREKKESFPLTVTSAQKNPTAFYLCASTPRGGSTEAFFGQGTRLTVV.

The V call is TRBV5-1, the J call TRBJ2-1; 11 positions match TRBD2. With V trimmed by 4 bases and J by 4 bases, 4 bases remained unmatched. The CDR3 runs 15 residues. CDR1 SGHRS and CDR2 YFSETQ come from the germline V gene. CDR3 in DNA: TGCGCCAGCAGCATCACTAGCGGGAGATACAATGAGCAGTTCTTC. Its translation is CASSITSGRYNEQFF.

CDR3 residues: CASSNSGRYTGELFF. The DNA of the CDR3 is TGTGCCAGTAGTAACAGCGGGAGGTACACCGGGGAGCTGTTTTTT. This rearrangement joins TRBV19 to TRBJ2-2; 9 bases map to TRBD2. CDR1 and CDR2 from the germline V gene are LNHDA and SQIVND (reference sequence). This CDR3 has 15 amino acids. V lost 4 bases to trimming and J lost 3 bases; unmatched junction nucleotides: 3.

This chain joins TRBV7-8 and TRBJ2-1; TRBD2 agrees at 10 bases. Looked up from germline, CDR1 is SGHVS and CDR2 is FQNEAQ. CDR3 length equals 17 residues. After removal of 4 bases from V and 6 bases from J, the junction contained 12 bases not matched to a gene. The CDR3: CASSYASSGRSINEQFF. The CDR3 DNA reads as TGTGCCAGCAGCTACGCCTCTAGCGGGAGATCGATCAATGAGCAGTTCTTC.